This T cell receptor (beta chain) originates from a study of blood T cell repertoires in COVID-19. The wider study: The samples span acute and convalescent COVID-19 from the United States, Italy and Spain.

Germline V gene data show CDR1 as SGHVS and CDR2 as FQNEAQ. The CDR3 length is 15 residues. V trimming: 6 bases; J trimming: 1 base; junction bases outside the gene matches: 5. Original data processing: Scientists estimated how many nucleated cells there were by amplifying reference gene primers. Method: immunoSEQ multiplex PCR; TCRdb's copy keeps in-frame clones and lacks some. Clonal size and the V and J genes are those of that table, whereas D and trimming came from the DNA. Of about 170,000 clones listed, under 90% are singletons. Participant age was about 18 to 89 years, and participants resided in approximately 24 US areas. Two consecutive negative NP/OP PCR tests, clearance, or resolved symptoms defined Cohort 3 recovery.

This chain joins TRBV7-8 and TRBJ1-3; 8 nucleotides match TRBD1. Sequences were obtained from PBMCs or T cells enriched from blood (not recorded which). The source is a man in his fifties who had recovered from COVID-19. As DNA, the CDR3 is TGTGCCAGCAGAGCCGGGACAGGATCTGGAAACACCATATATTTT. Its protein is CASRAGTGSGNTIYF.